These 12 T cell receptor beta chains were sequenced from one sample in a study of cytomegalovirus exposure and HLA in healthy donors. 60 Vbeta and 13 Jbeta primers were used in PCR. Profiling relied on immunoSEQ multiplex PCR, and the TCRdb table lists in-frame clones only, not all of them. Altogether some 140,000 clones are present, 73% being singletons, with the ten largest covering roughly 1.3%. Input material: PBMCs. The receptor source for this set is a woman aged 40 to 50 in good health and CMV-seronegative.

The V call is TRBV2, the J call TRBJ1-1, with 8 bases that match TRBD1. The germline V gene has CDR1 SNHLY and CDR2 FYNNEI. The CDR3 loop spans 14 amino acids. V dropped 5 bases and J dropped 4; count of bases not matched to a gene: 6. In DNA form, the CDR3 reads TGTGCCAGCAGTTCAGGGGGCGTCGGCACTGAAGCTTTCTTT. It yields the protein CASSSGGVGTEAFF. Full variable domain (rest looked up from reference TRBV2 and TRBJ1-1): EPEVTQTPSHQVTQMGQEVILRCVPISNHLYFYWYRQILGQKVEFLVSFYNNEISEKSEIFDDQFSVERPDGSNFTLKIRSTKLEDSAMYFCASSSGGVGTEAFFGQGTRLTVV.

This clone is a singleton in its sample. The V call is TRBV15, the J call TRBJ2-5; TRBD1 matches 10 bases. V trimming: 3 bases; J trimming: 5 bases; junction bases outside the gene matches: 6. The CDR3 has 15 amino acids. Per germline, CDR1 LNHNV and CDR2 YYDKDF (reference sequence). CDR3: CATSRGRTGGETQYF. CDR3 DNA: TGTGCCACCAGCAGGGGGAGGACAGGGGGGGAGACCCAGTACTTC.

The chain recombines TRBV2 with TRBJ2-5; 11 bases map to TRBD1. TRBJ2-7 explains the end of the DNA better; the J call may be wrong. There are 13 residues in the CDR3. Germline V gives CDR1 SNHLY, CDR2 FYNNEI. DNA of the CDR3: TGTGCCAGCAGCAGGGACAGGGGGAACGAGCAGTACTTC. Translated: CASSRDRGNEQYF.

CDR3 nucleotide sequence: TGTGCCAGCAGCTCTCCTAATGAGGGTTGGTGGGAGCAGTACTTC. Translating it yields CASSSPNEGWWEQYF. The chain combines TRBV7-2 with TRBJ2-7; D may be TRBD2 (5 bases). The CDR3 has 15 amino acids. V lost 4 bases and J 7 bases, leaving 20 bases between the germline ends. The V gene's germline CDR1 is SGHTA and CDR2 FQGNSA.

The chain carries TRBV7-9 and TRBJ1-4; unclear D gene. CDR1 SEHNR and CDR2 FQNEAQ come from the germline V gene (reference sequence). The CDR3 is made up of 14 amino acids. Trimming cost V 3 bases and J 7 bases, with 12 bases left between them. CDR3 amino acids: CASSFRSGGEKLFF. The CDR3 nucleotides are TGTGCCAGCAGCTTTCGGTCCGGAGGTGAAAAACTGTTTTTT.

This chain uses TRBV6-5 with TRBJ2-5; possible D gene TRBD1, 6 bases. There are 16 residues in the CDR3. The V gene's germline CDR1 is MNHEY and CDR2 SVGAGI. V dropped 2 bases and J dropped 1 base, with 14 bases sitting between them. CDR3 in amino acids: CASSYRGNAGQETQYF. The CDR3 DNA sequence: TGTGCCAGCAGTTACAGGGGGAACGCGGGCCAAGAGACCCAGTACTTC.

The rearrangement joins TRBV5-4 to TRBJ1-2, with D maybe TRBD1 (5 bases). Trimming removed 4 bases from V and 6 bases from J, with 19 bases in between. The CDR3 is 15 residues long. In germline, CDR1 is SGHNT, CDR2 YYREEE (reference sequence). The CDR3 sequence is CASSPPLGGENGYTF. DNA of the CDR3: TGTGCCAGCAGCCCCCCCTTGGGGGGGGAGAATGGCTACACCTTC.

The chain employs TRBV12-5 and TRBJ1-1; the D is unclear. From germline, CDR1 is LGHNT and CDR2 FRNRAP. The CDR3 runs to 12 residues. V was trimmed by 4 bases and J by 5 bases, leaving 8 bases between them. This CDR3 is CASGWRGTEAFF. The CDR3 bases are TGTGCTAGTGGTTGGCGAGGGACTGAAGCTTTCTTT.

The chain joins TRBV5-4 to TRBJ1-4, with 9 bases matching TRBD1. V was pared by 4 bases and J by 3 bases, with 10 bases of the junction left unmatched. The CDR3 runs 17 residues. The V gene's germline CDR1 is SGHNT and CDR2 YYREEE (reference sequence). This chain's CDR3 is CASSAGQGRIPNEKLFF. The CDR3 DNA sequence: TGTGCCAGCAGCGCTGGACAGGGGCGCATTCCTAATGAAAAACTGTTTTTT.

The rearrangement joins TRBV5-6 to TRBJ1-6, with TRBD1 matching 8 bases. Per the germline V gene, CDR1 is SGHDT and CDR2 is YYEEEE. CDR3 length equals 16 residues. J was trimmed by 7 bases and V by 4 bases; bases with no gene match: 10. CDR3 sequence reads: CASSPQAGTGNSPLHF. Here the CDR3 DNA reads TGTGCCAGCAGCCCGCAAGCCGGGACAGGAAATTCACCCCTCCACTTT.

This chain uses TRBV18 with TRBJ1-2; tentative D call: TRBD1 (6 bases). Between the trimmed V and J ends, which lost 5 bases and 8 bases, there was a span of 21 bases. CDR1 and CDR2 (germline): KGHSH, LQKENI. The CDR3 length is 15 residues. This CDR3 is CASSIGVKQGGGYTF. Written as DNA, the CDR3 is TGTGCCAGCTCAATAGGCGTTAAACAGGGCGGCGGCTACACCTTC. The full variable domain, rest sourced from reference TRBV18 and TRBJ1-2, is NAGVMQNPRHLVRRRGQEARLRCSPMKGHSHVYWYRQLPEEGLKFMVYLQKENIIDESGMPKERFSAEFPKEGPSILRIQQVVRGDSAAYFCASSIGVKQGGGYTFGSGTRLTVV.

This chain uses TRBV11-2 with TRBJ2-5, with D unresolved. The CDR3 covers 14 residues. CDR1 and CDR2 (germline): SGHAT, FQNNGV. Trimming removed 2 bases from V and 4 bases from J, with 11 bases in between. The chain's CDR3 is CASSLMADRETQYF. The DNA of the CDR3 is TGTGCCAGCAGCTTAATGGCAGATCGAGAGACCCAGTACTTC.